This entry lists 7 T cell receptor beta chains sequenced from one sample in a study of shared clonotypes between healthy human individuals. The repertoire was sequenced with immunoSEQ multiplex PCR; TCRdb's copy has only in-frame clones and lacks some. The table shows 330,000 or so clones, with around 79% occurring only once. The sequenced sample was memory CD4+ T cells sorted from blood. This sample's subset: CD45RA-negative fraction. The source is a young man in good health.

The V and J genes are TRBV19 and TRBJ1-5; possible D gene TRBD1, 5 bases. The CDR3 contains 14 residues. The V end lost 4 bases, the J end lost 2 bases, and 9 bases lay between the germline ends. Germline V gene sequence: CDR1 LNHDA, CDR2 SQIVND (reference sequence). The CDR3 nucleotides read TGTGCCAGTAGTAATCAGGGAGGCAATCAGCCCCAGCATTTT. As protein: CASSNQGGNQPQHF.

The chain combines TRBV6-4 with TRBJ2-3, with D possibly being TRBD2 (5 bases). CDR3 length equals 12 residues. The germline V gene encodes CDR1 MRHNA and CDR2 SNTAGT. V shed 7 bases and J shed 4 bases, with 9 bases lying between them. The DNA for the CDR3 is TGTGCCAGCACTGGAGCGGCAGATACGCAGTATTTT. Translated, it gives CASTGAADTQYF.

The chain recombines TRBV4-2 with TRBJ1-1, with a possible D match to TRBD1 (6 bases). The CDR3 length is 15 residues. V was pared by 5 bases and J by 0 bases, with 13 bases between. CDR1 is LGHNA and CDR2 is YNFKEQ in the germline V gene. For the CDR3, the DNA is TGTGCCAGCAGCGTAAAAGGGGGGTTGAACACTGAAGCTTTCTTT. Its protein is CASSVKGGLNTEAFF.

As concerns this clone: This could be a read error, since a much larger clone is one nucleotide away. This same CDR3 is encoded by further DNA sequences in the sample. The CDR3 DNA follows: TGTGCCAGCAGCCCACTAGCGGGAAACACAGATACGCAGTATTTT. Its protein product is CASSPLAGNTDTQYF. V is TRBV7-9 and J is TRBJ2-3, with TRBD2 matching 10 bases. Germline V gives CDR1 SEHNR, CDR2 FQNEAQ (reference sequence). The ends lost 5 bases at V and 2 bases at J; junction bases unmatched: 4. This CDR3 is 15 amino acids long. The full variable domain, rest sourced from reference TRBV7-9 and TRBJ2-3, is DTGVSQNPRHKITKRGQNVTFRCDPISEHNRLYWYRQTLGQGPEFLTYFQNEAQLEKSRLLSDRFSAERPKGSFSTLEIQRTEQGDSAMYLCASSPLAGNTDTQYFGPGTRLTVL.

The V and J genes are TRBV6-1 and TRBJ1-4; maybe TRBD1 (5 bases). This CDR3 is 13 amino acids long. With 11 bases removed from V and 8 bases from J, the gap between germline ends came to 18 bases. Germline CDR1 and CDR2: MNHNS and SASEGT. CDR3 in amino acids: CAACRDRGEKLFF. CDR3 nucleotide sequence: TGTGCCGCCTGCCGGGACCGTGGGGAAAAACTGTTTTTT.

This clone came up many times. CDR3 DNA sequence: TGTGCCAGCAGCTTAGGCTCCATTGGCTACGAGCAGTACTTC. Protein sequence: CASSLGSIGYEQYF. This chain links TRBV7-9 with TRBJ2-7; D gene unclear. Trimming cost V 1 base and J 3 bases, with 10 bases left between them. CDR1 is SEHNR and CDR2 is FQNEAQ in the germline V gene (reference sequence). This CDR3 has 14 residues.

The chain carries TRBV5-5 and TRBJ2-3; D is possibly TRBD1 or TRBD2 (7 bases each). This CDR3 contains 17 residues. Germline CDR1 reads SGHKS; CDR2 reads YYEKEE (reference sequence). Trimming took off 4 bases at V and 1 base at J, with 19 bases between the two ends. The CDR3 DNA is TGTGCCAGCAGCAGGGGGCCCCTTCTAGCGGGCACAGATACGCAGTATTTT. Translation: CASSRGPLLAGTDTQYF.